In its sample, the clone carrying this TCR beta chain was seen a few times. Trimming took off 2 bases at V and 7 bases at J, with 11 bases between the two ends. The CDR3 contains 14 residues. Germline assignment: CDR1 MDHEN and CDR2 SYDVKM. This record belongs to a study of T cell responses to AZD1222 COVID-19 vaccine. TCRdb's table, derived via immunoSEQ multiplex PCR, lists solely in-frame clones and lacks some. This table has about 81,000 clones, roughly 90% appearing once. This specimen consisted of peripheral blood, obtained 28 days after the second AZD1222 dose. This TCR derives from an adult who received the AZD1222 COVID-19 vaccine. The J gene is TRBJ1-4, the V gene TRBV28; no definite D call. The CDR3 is CASSLISVSEKLFF. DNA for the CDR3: TGTGCCAGCAGTTTAATATCGGTCAGTGAAAAACTGTTTTTT.